Following are 20 T cell receptor beta chains from one sample sequenced in a study of T-cell reconstitution after alpha-beta-depleted transplantation in children. As it was prepared, the TCRbeta library received unique molecular identifiers. TCRdb called the PCR reads again in MiXCR, with one record for every CDR3 protein. The sample carries almost 250,000 distinct CDR3 sequences, roughly a quarter recorded once. The sample in question was PBMCs, obtained before TCRalphabeta/CD19-depleted stem cell transplant. Receptors originate from a girl aged 2 to 10 with Fanconi anemia, due to receive a stem cell transplant.

This rearrangement joins TRBV20-1 to TRBJ2-1, with 10 bases aligning to TRBD2. J lost 4 bases, V lost 3 bases, and 3 bases had no gene match. Germline CDR1 DFQATT, CDR2 SNEGSKA (reference sequence). This CDR3 region has 14 residues. The CDR3 bases are TGCAGTGCTAGCGGGACTAGCGATTACAATGAGCAGTTCTTC. Protein sequence: CSASGTSDYNEQFF.

This clonotype was found many times. V usage is TRBV15 and J usage is TRBJ2-5, with D unresolved. V was cut by 2 bases and J by 1 base, with 17 bases left in between. Germline CDR1 and CDR2: LNHNV and YYDKDF (reference sequence). The CDR3 covers 17 residues. CDR3 sequence (DNA): TGTGCCACCAGCAGAATGGGTCTCGGGCCCATCCAAGAGACCCAGTACTTC. Amino acid sequence: CATSRMGLGPIQETQYF. Filled out from reference TRBV15 and TRBJ2-5, the complete variable domain reads DAMVIQNPRYQVTQFGKPVTLSCSQTLNHNVMYWYQQKSSQAPKLLFHYYDKDFNNEADTPDNFQSRRPNTSFCFLDIRSPGLGDTAMYLCATSRMGLGPIQETQYFGPGTRLLVL.

There are many counts of this clonotype. V usage is TRBV3-1 and J usage is TRBJ2-7; TRBD1 matches 7 bases. V dropped 6 bases and J dropped 3; count of bases not matched to a gene: 5. The CDR3 sequence is 13 residues long. The germline V gene has CDR1 LGHDT and CDR2 YNNKEL (reference sequence). CDR3 nucleotide sequence: TGTGCCAGCAGAAAACAGGGGTACTACGAGCAGTACTTC. Amino acids: CASRKQGYYEQYF.

This clonotype was detected a few times. The CDR3 end shows no conserved phenylalanine or tryptophan, and so a read error is likely. The limits of the CDR3 on the DNA are not certain, so only TCRdb's listed CDR3 is given. The chain combines TRBV20-1 with TRBJ2-1; TRBD2 is taken as the D call from the table, unchecked against the DNA. Germline lookup yields CDR1 DFQATT and CDR2 SNEGSKA (reference sequence). From its first to its last residue, the CDR3 has 12 amino acids. The CDR3 spells CSASKAGTSGTA.

This chain links TRBV5-1 with TRBJ2-3, with 10 bases lining up with TRBD2. The germline CDR1 and CDR2 sequences are SGHRS and YFSETQ. The CDR3 consists of 17 residues. Losses at the gene ends were 4 bases for V and 9 bases for J; bases not matched to a gene: 17. CDR3 DNA: TGCGCCAGCAGCCGTCCTAGCGGGAGCAGTGTTTTGAGCACGCAGTATTTT. Its protein product is CASSRPSGSSVLSTQYF.

The rearrangement uses TRBV29-1 and TRBJ2-2, with TRBD1 as a possible D gene (5 bases). The V and J ends lost 4 bases and 5 bases respectively, with 17 bases between them. The CDR3 runs 15 residues. The germline gives CDR1 SQVTM, CDR2 ANQGSEA. The chain's CDR3 is CSVAPDTLRTGELFF. The CDR3 DNA is TGCAGCGTTGCCCCGGACACTTTACGGACCGGGGAGCTGTTTTTT.

The rearrangement uses TRBV27 and TRBJ2-5; possibly TRBD1 for D (6 bases). This CDR3 is built from 13 residues. Trimming cost V 5 bases and J 3 bases, with 10 bases left between them. Per germline, CDR1 MNHEY and CDR2 SMNVEV (reference sequence). CDR3 nucleotides: TGTGCCAGCAGTGATTCAGGGGAAGAGACCCAGTACTTC. Its translation: CASSDSGEETQYF.

CDR3 sequence: CASSFFPGPYEQYF. CDR3 bases: TGTGCCAGCAGTTTCTTTCCAGGTCCCTACGAGCAGTACTTC. The rearrangement joins TRBV12-3 or TRBV12-4 to TRBJ2-7, with D unclear. CDR3 length equals 14 residues. Trimming removed 3 bases at V and 2 bases at J, with 11 bases between.

The rearrangement uses TRBV29-1 and TRBJ2-5, with D tentatively TRBD2 (6 bases). Germline CDR1 is SQVTM and CDR2 is ANQGSEA. V was shortened by 4 bases and J by 2 bases, with 11 bases between the two germline ends. The CDR3 extends over 13 amino acids. CDR3 amino acids: CSVALAPQETQYF. The CDR3 region has the DNA TGCAGCGTTGCCCTAGCGCCTCAAGAGACCCAGTACTTC.

This clonotype showed up many times. The chain recombines TRBV6-4 with TRBJ2-1, with 9 bases lining up with TRBD2. Losses at the gene ends were 2 bases for V and 6 bases for J; bases not matched to a gene: 5. The germline V gene encodes CDR1 MRHNA and CDR2 SNTAGT. The CDR3 runs to 15 residues. The CDR3 DNA reads as TGTGCCAGCAGTGACAAAGCGGGGGGTGGCAATGAGCAGTTCTTC. It encodes CASSDKAGGGNEQFF.

This chain uses TRBV12-3 or TRBV12-4 with TRBJ2-7; 8 bases match TRBD2. This CDR3 spans 17 amino acids. The trim removed 2 bases at V and 0 bases at J, leaving 9 bases unmatched. This CDR3 is CASSLLGRREGSYEQYF. For the CDR3, the DNA is TGTGCCAGCAGTTTACTGGGAAGACGGGAGGGCTCCTACGAGCAGTACTTC.

This clonotype has at least ten counts. The chain joins TRBV10-3 to TRBJ2-7; possibly TRBD2 for D (6 bases). Germline lookup yields CDR1 ENHRY and CDR2 SYGVKD. The CDR3 sequence is 15 residues long. V lost 3 bases and J lost 2, with 14 bases in between. The CDR3 nucleotides read TGTGCCATCAGTGATGGAGCGGGTTTTACCTACGAGCAGTACTTC. Translated: CAISDGAGFTYEQYF.

This clonotype was seen many times. One end of the junction varies from germline; a read error may be responsible. This chain's CDR3 is CSGDRNSYEQHF. The CDR3 DNA follows: TGCAGTGGGGACAGGAACTCCTACGAGCAGCACTTC. This chain uses TRBV20-1 with TRBJ2-7, with 8 bases fitting TRBD1. There are 12 residues in the CDR3. The germline gives CDR1 DFQATT, CDR2 SNEGSKA (reference sequence).

This clonotype was seen ten or more times. This sequence joins TRBV29-1 and TRBJ1-2; unclear D gene. CDR1 is SQVTM and CDR2 is ANQGSEA in the germline V gene. This CDR3 comprises 14 residues. Trimming took off 0 bases at V and 4 bases at J, with 12 bases between the two ends. The chain's CDR3 is CSVEEIPGVYGYTF. DNA of the CDR3: TGCAGCGTTGAAGAGATACCGGGCGTCTATGGCTACACCTTC.

The sample holds many counts of this clonotype. A read error may be the cause here, since a much bigger clone is one base away. The chain carries TRBV5-1 and TRBJ2-7; possibly TRBD1 for D (5 bases). Germline loops: CDR1 SGHRS, CDR2 YFSETQ. The germline V and J ends were trimmed by 3 bases and 0 bases, with 10 bases remaining between them. CDR3 length equals 14 residues. The CDR3 spells CASSSPTDSYEQYF. The CDR3 nucleotides read TGCGCCAGCAGCTCCCCGACAGACTCCTACGAGCAGTACTTC.

This clonotype was recorded many times. The chain employs TRBV7-9 and TRBJ2-1; D is ambiguous. Germline CDR1 and CDR2: SEHNR and FQNEAQ (reference sequence). Trimming took 5 bases from V and 6 from J, leaving 20 bases between them. The CDR3 spans 16 residues. Written as DNA, the CDR3 is TGTGCCAGCAGCCAGACTGGCATTCTCCCCTTCAATGAGCAGTTCTTC. Translating gives CASSQTGILPFNEQFF.

The chain couples TRBV29-1 to TRBJ1-5; 7 bases line up with TRBD1. CDR3 length equals 17 residues. J lost 4 bases, V lost 0 bases, and 12 bases had no gene match. Per germline, CDR1 SQVTM and CDR2 ANQGSEA. CDR3 sequence: CSVEDRGGRGINQPQHF. The CDR3, as DNA: TGCAGCGTTGAAGATCGAGGGGGCAGGGGGATAAATCAGCCCCAGCATTTT. Using reference TRBV29-1 and TRBJ1-5 for the parts outside the CDR3, the full variable domain is SAVISQKPSRDICQRGTSLTIQCQVDSQVTMMFWYRQQPGQSLTLIATANQGSEATYESGFVIDKFPISRPNLTFSTLTVSNMSPEDSSIYLCSVEDRGGRGINQPQHFGDGTRLSIL.

V gene TRBV18 combines with J gene TRBJ2-5, with D perhaps TRBD1 (5 bases). CDR3 length: 14 amino acids. The germline V gene has CDR1 KGHSH and CDR2 LQKENI. V shed 3 bases and J shed 1 base, with 9 bases lying between them. CDR3 region: CASSPVDSQETQYF. CDR3 in DNA: TGTGCCAGCTCACCGGTAGACAGCCAAGAGACCCAGTACTTC.

The genes are TRBV11-1 and TRBJ2-7, with TRBD2 matching over 13 bases. V was clipped by 5 bases and J by 0 bases; unmatched bases: 4. The CDR3 length is 16 residues. Germline lookup yields CDR1 SGHAT and CDR2 FQDESV (reference sequence). CDR3 DNA: TGTGCCAGCAGCAGGACTAGCGGGGGACCCTCCTACGAGCAGTACTTC. Translated: CASSRTSGGPSYEQYF.

J is TRBJ1-5 and V is TRBV20-1; 10 positions match TRBD1. The CDR3 runs to 14 residues. J was trimmed by 4 bases and V by 5 bases; bases with no gene match: 5. In germline, CDR1 is DFQATT, CDR2 SNEGSKA (reference sequence). The CDR3 loop reads CSARQGAWNQPQHF. CDR3 DNA sequence: TGCAGTGCTCGACAGGGGGCCTGGAATCAGCCCCAGCATTTT.